The clone carrying this TCR beta chain has more than one count but fewer than ten. What it binds is unknown. These data originate in a study of response to subunit inactivated influenza vaccine. Regarding the study as a whole: A suggestion made by the authors is that each seasonal influenza vaccination recruits few new T cells.

Trimming removed 2 bases from V and 4 bases from J; junction bases left unmatched: 7. This CDR3 is 16 amino acids long. In germline, CDR1 is SGHTA, CDR2 FQGNSA. TCRdb re-called the RT-PCR reads through MiXCR, storing one row per CDR3 protein. The sample lists about 500,000 distinct CDR3 sequences; about 17% were seen once. J is TRBJ2-7 and V is TRBV7-2, with 11 positions matching TRBD2. The sample was CD4+ T cells sorted from PBMCs, taken roughly 24 months after vaccination. This TCR was sampled from a man between 50 and 75 years old who received an inactivated influenza vaccine. The CDR3 bases are TGTGCCAGCAGCTTACCCGGGACTAGCGGCACTTACGAGCAGTACTTC. As protein: CASSLPGTSGTYEQYF. Supplemented by reference TRBV7-2 and TRBJ2-7, the full variable domain reads GAGVSQSPSNKVTEKGKDVELRCDPISGHTALYWYRQSLGQGLEFLIYFQGNSAPDKSGLPSDRFSAERTGGSVSTLTIQRTQQEDSAVYLCASSLPGTSGTYEQYFGPGTRLTVT.